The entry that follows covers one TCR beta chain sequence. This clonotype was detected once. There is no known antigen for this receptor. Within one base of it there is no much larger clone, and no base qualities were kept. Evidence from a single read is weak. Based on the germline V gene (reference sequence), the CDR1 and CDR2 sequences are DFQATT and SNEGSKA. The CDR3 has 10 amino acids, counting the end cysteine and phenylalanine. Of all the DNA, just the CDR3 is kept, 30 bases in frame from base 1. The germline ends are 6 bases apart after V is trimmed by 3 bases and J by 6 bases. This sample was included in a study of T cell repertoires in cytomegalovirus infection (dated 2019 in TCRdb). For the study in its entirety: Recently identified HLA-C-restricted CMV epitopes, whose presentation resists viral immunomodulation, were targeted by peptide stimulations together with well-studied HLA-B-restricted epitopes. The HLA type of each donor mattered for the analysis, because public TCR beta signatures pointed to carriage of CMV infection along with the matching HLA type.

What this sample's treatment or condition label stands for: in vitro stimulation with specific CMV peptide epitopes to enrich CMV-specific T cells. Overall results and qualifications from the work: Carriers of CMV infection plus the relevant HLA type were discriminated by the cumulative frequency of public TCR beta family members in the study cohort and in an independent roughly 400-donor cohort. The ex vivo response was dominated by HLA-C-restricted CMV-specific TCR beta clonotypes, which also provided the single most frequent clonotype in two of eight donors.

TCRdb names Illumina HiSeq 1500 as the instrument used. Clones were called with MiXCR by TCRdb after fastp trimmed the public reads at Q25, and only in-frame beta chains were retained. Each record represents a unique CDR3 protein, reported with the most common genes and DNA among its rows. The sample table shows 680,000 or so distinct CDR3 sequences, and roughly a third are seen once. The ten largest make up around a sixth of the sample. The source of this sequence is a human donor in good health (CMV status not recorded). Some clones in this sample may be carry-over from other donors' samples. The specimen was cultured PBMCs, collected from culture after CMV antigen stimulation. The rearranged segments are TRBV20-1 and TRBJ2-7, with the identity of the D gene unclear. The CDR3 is CSASLAEQYF. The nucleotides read TGCAGTGCTAGTCTGGCCGAGCAGTACTTC.